This entry lists 3 T cell receptor beta chains sequenced from one sample in a study of cytomegalovirus exposure and HLA in healthy donors. Sequencing was performed with immunoSEQ multiplex PCR; in TCRdb, only in-frame clones are kept and a portion is missing. The data contain 250,000 or so clones, roughly 89% of them seen just once; the ten biggest clones take up about 2.5%. The sample consisted of PBMCs. Receptors were obtained from a man aged 18 to 29 in good health and CMV-seronegative.

The rearrangement links TRBV30 to TRBJ2-7; tentative D call: TRBD1 (8 bases). V lost 1 base to trimming and J lost 4 bases, with 17 bases between them. Germline loops: CDR1 GTSNPN, CDR2 SVGIG (reference sequence). This CDR3 is built from 15 residues. The CDR3 sequence is CAWSADRGGRYEQYF. CDR3 sequence (DNA): TGTGCCTGGAGTGCTGACAGGGGAGGGAGATACGAGCAGTACTTC. Complete variable domain (other parts from reference TRBV30 and TRBJ2-7): SQTIHQWPATLVQPVGSPLSLECTVEGTSNPNLYWYRQAAGRGLQLLFYSVGIGQISSEVPQNLSASRPQDRQFILSSKKLLLSDSGFYLCAWSADRGGRYEQYFGPGTRLTVT.

The V and J genes are TRBV28 and TRBJ1-2, with D unresolved. Germline V gene lookup returns CDR1 MDHEN and CDR2 SYDVKM. The length of the CDR3 is 13 residues. V shed 3 bases and J shed 4 bases, with 9 bases lying between them. Here the CDR3 DNA reads TGTGCCAGCAGTTTTACCGTGGCCTATGGCTACACCTTC. This encodes CASSFTVAYGYTF.

The J gene is TRBJ1-2, the V gene TRBV28; D gene uncertain. Germline-derived CDR1 and CDR2 are MDHEN and SYDVKM. With 2 bases removed from V and 2 bases from J, the gap between germline ends came to 9 bases. This CDR3 contains 14 residues. CDR3 residues: CASSLEGSNYGYTF. The DNA for the CDR3 is TGTGCCAGCAGTTTAGAGGGATCGAACTATGGCTACACCTTC.